This T cell receptor beta chain was documented in a study of blood T cell repertoires in COVID-19. Whole-study context: The United States, Italy and Spain supplied acute and convalescent COVID-19 samples. PBMCs, B-cell-depleted T cells, or T cells provided the cDNA or gDNA that made up the material.

Authors' processing steps: Amplification of reference gene primers provided the estimated nucleated cell counts. Clones were read by immunoSEQ multiplex PCR, and TCRdb kept only the in-frame ones, dropping some. That table supplies the V and J calls and clone size; D and trimming were determined from the DNA. The top ten clones hold around 3% of a sample with about 140,000 clones, approximately 85% of them seen once. V shed 10 bases and J 3 bases; nucleotides not matched to a gene: 9. The CDR3 runs 15 residues. CDR1 ENHRY and CDR2 SYGVKD come from the germline V gene. The receptor was derived from a middle-aged man with acute or convalescent COVID-19. Material for sequencing was peripheral blood. The chain recombines TRBV10-3 with TRBJ1-5, with 10 bases identical to TRBD1. This CDR3 reads CATRPGQGFNQPQHF. In DNA, the CDR3 is TGTGCCACCCGACCGGGACAGGGGTTCAATCAGCCCCAGCATTTT.